A selection of T cell receptor beta chains follows, all from one sample in a study of shared T cell receptors in the human thymus. Clones were read by immunoSEQ multiplex PCR, and TCRdb kept only the in-frame ones, dropping some. The sample contains more than 300,000 clones, about 95% of which appear only once. The sequenced material came from thymocytes. The receptors were sampled from a human donor. Each CDR3 is given with its conserved first and last residue. Each record gives: clone size, V gene, J gene, D gene, CDR3 protein, CDR3 DNA. The D gene is left open where the match is weak. The size of a clone is reported for some rows only, either as once, few or many, or as a class for expanded clones.

clone_size: -
v_call: TRBV11-3
j_call: TRBJ2-1
d_call: -
cdr3_aa: CASSFAGTADPNEQFF
cdr3_nt: TGTGCCAGCAGCTTCGCCGGGACCGCGGACCCAAATGAGCAGTTCTTC

clone_size: once
v_call: TRBV5-6
j_call: TRBJ2-7
d_call: -
cdr3_aa: CASSSNGPPGSYEQYF
cdr3_nt: TGTGCCAGCAGCTCCAATGGCCCTCCCGGTTCCTACGAGCAGTACTTC

clone_size: -
v_call: TRBV27
j_call: TRBJ1-1
d_call: -
cdr3_aa: CASSSREIRAGTEAFF
cdr3_nt: TGTGCCAGCAGTTCCCGCGAAATCAGGGCAGGCACTGAAGCTTTCTTT

clone_size: -
v_call: TRBV5-4
j_call: TRBJ2-1
d_call: TRBD2
cdr3_aa: CASSRQTAEGLAGNINEQFF
cdr3_nt: TGTGCCAGCAGCAGGCAAACAGCGGAAGGGCTAGCGGGGAATATTAATGAGCAGTTCTTC

clone_size: -
v_call: TRBV27
j_call: TRBJ2-2
d_call: -
cdr3_aa: CASSPSLVPGELFF
cdr3_nt: TGTGCCAGCAGCCCCTCCTTAGTCCCCGGGGAGCTGTTTTTT

clone_size: -
v_call: TRBV28
j_call: TRBJ1-5
d_call: -
cdr3_aa: CASSFPGVRRAQPQHF
cdr3_nt: TGTGCCAGCAGTTTCCCAGGGGTGCGTAGGGCTCAGCCCCAGCATTTT

clone_size: -
v_call: TRBV25-1
j_call: TRBJ1-2
d_call: -
cdr3_aa: CASSEDESRDGYTF
cdr3_nt: TGTGCCAGCAGTGAGGACGAATCGAGGGATGGCTACACCTTC

clone_size: -
v_call: TRBV4-2
j_call: TRBJ2-7
d_call: TRBD2
cdr3_aa: CASSLRSPSGRIVYEQYF
cdr3_nt: TGTGCCAGCAGCCTCCGATCCCCTAGCGGGAGGATAGTCTACGAGCAGTACTTC

clone_size: once
v_call: TRBV4-2
j_call: TRBJ2-1
d_call: TRBD2
cdr3_aa: CASSPQYPPGRRTEGLVFYNEQFF
cdr3_nt: TGTGCCAGCAGCCCACAATATCCTCCGGGACGGCGGACCGAGGGACTAGTCTTCTACAATGAGCAGTTCTTC

clone_size: -
v_call: TRBV18
j_call: TRBJ1-2
d_call: -
cdr3_aa: CASSPHGPTHYGYTF
cdr3_nt: TGTGCCAGCTCACCCCACGGACCGACTCACTATGGCTACACCTTC

clone_size: once
v_call: TRBV10-2
j_call: TRBJ2-7
d_call: -
cdr3_aa: CASRGRETSSYEQYF
cdr3_nt: TGCGCCAGCAGGGGAAGGGAGACATCCTCCTACGAGCAGTACTTC

clone_size: -
v_call: TRBV27
j_call: TRBJ2-1
d_call: -
cdr3_aa: CASRRDLIYNEQFF
cdr3_nt: TGTGCCAGCCGCCGGGACTTGATCTACAATGAGCAGTTCTTC

clone_size: -
v_call: TRBV7-3
j_call: TRBJ2-1
d_call: TRBD1
cdr3_aa: CASSPYLDRAKYNEQFF
cdr3_nt: TGTGCCAGCAGCCCATACCTAGACAGGGCCAAGTACAATGAGCAGTTCTTC

clone_size: -
v_call: TRBV4-3
j_call: TRBJ2-1
d_call: -
cdr3_aa: CASSPEAGPYNEQFF
cdr3_nt: TGCGCCAGCAGCCCAGAGGCGGGACCTTACAATGAGCAGTTCTTC

clone_size: few
v_call: TRBV11-2
j_call: TRBJ2-7
d_call: -
cdr3_aa: CASSQGPRYEQYF
cdr3_nt: TGTGCCAGCAGCCAGGGACCGCGCTACGAGCAGTACTTC

clone_size: -
v_call: TRBV25-1
j_call: TRBJ2-7
d_call: TRBD2
cdr3_aa: CASSEYGRIGAGVDEQYF
cdr3_nt: TGTGCCAGCAGTGAATACGGTAGAATTGGAGCGGGAGTCGACGAGCAGTACTTC

clone_size: -
v_call: TRBV7-2
j_call: TRBJ2-7
d_call: TRBD2
cdr3_aa: CASSLSVAGGHLEQYF
cdr3_nt: TGTGCCAGCAGCTTATCGGTTGCGGGAGGTCACCTCGAGCAGTACTTC

clone_size: -
v_call: TRBV19
j_call: TRBJ1-1
d_call: -
cdr3_aa: CASSMGSNTEAFF
cdr3_nt: TGTGCCAGTAGTATGGGGTCCAACACTGAAGCTTTCTTT

clone_size: -
v_call: TRBV5-1
j_call: TRBJ2-3
d_call: TRBD2
cdr3_aa: CASRRAEPLAGGPSSTDTQYF
cdr3_nt: TGCGCCAGCAGGCGGGCTGAGCCACTAGCGGGTGGACCTTCTAGCACAGATACGCAGTATTTT

clone_size: -
v_call: TRBV29-1
j_call: TRBJ2-5
d_call: TRBD2
cdr3_aa: CSVGRLAGGKETQYF
cdr3_nt: TGCAGCGTTGGTCGGCTAGCGGGAGGAAAGGAGACCCAGTACTTC

clone_size: -
v_call: TRBV7-3
j_call: TRBJ1-1
d_call: TRBD1
cdr3_aa: CASSLNPGQGSDTEAFF
cdr3_nt: TGTGCCAGCAGCCTTAACCCGGGACAGGGGTCGGACACTGAAGCTTTCTTT

clone_size: -
v_call: TRBV5-6
j_call: TRBJ1-3
d_call: -
cdr3_aa: CASSFWSGGHGNTIYF
cdr3_nt: TGTGCCAGCAGCTTTTGGTCCGGGGGGCATGGAAACACCATATATTTT

clone_size: -
v_call: TRBV7-4
j_call: TRBJ2-3
d_call: -
cdr3_aa: CASSLGPRRGPRDTQYF
cdr3_nt: TGTGCCAGCAGCTTGGGACCTCGAAGGGGCCCGAGGGATACGCAGTATTTT

clone_size: once
v_call: TRBV27
j_call: TRBJ2-6
d_call: TRBD1
cdr3_aa: CASSQGWTGSTGANVLTF
cdr3_nt: TGTGCCAGCAGCCAAGGGTGGACAGGGAGCACTGGGGCCAACGTCCTGACTTTC

clone_size: -
v_call: TRBV6-5
j_call: TRBJ2-1
d_call: -
cdr3_aa: CASSPLRSYNEQFF
cdr3_nt: TGTGCCAGCAGCCCCTTAAGGTCCTACAATGAGCAGTTCTTC

clone_size: -
v_call: TRBV11-1
j_call: TRBJ2-5
d_call: -
cdr3_aa: CASSLGLALQETQYF
cdr3_nt: TGTGCCAGCAGCTTAGGGCTAGCGCTCCAAGAGACCCAGTACTTC

clone_size: once
v_call: TRBV10-3
j_call: TRBJ2-7
d_call: -
cdr3_aa: CAISSLPMRWTSYEQYF
cdr3_nt: TGTGCCATCAGTTCACTTCCGATGAGGTGGACATCCTACGAGCAGTACTTC